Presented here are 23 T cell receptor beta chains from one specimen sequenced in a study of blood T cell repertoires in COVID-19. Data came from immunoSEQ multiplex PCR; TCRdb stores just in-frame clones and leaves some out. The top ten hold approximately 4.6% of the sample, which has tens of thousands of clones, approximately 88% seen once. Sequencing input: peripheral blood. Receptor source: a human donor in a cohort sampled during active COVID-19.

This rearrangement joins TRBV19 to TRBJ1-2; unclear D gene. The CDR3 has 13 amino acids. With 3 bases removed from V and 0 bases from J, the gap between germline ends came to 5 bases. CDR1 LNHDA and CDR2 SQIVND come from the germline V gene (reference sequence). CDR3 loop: CASSMAANYGYTF. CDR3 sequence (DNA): TGTGCCAGTAGTATGGCCGCTAACTATGGCTACACCTTC.

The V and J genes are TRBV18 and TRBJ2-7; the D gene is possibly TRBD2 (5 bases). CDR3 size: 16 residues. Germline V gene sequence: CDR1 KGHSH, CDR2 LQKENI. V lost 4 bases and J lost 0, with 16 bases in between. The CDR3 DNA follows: TGTGCCAGCTCACGAGGCGCGGTAGGGAGCTCCTACGAGCAGTACTTC. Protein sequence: CASSRGAVGSSYEQYF.

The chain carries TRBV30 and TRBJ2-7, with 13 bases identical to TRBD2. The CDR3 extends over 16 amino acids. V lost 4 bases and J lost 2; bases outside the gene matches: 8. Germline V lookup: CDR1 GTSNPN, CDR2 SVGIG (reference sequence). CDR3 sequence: CAWNGPTSGRAYEQYF. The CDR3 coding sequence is TGTGCCTGGAATGGCCCCACTAGCGGGAGGGCCTACGAGCAGTACTTC.

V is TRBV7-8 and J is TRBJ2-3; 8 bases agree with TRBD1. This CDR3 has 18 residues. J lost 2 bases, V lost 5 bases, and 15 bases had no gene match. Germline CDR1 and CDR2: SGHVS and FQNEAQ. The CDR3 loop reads CASSHYSRTGFSTDTQYF. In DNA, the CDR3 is TGTGCCAGCAGCCACTACTCAAGGACAGGGTTTTCCACAGATACGCAGTATTTT.

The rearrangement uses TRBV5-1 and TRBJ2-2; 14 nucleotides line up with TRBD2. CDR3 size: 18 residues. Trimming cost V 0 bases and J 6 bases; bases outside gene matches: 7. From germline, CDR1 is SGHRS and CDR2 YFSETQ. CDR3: CASSLAGGLAGGSGELFF. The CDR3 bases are TGCGCCAGCAGCTTGGCCGGTGGACTAGCGGGAGGCTCCGGGGAGCTGTTTTTT.

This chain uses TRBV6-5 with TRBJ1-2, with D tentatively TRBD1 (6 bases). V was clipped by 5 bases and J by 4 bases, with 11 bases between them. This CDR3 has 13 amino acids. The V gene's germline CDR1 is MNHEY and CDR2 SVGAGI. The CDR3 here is CASSKDSLYGYTF. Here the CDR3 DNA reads TGTGCCAGCAGTAAGGACAGTCTCTATGGCTACACCTTC.

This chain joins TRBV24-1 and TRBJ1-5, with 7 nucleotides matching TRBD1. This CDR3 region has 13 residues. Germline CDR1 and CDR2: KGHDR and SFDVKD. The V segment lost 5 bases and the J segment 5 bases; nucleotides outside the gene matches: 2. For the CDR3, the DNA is TGTGCCACCAGTGTCGACAGGGATCAGCCCCAGCATTTT. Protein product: CATSVDRDQPQHF.

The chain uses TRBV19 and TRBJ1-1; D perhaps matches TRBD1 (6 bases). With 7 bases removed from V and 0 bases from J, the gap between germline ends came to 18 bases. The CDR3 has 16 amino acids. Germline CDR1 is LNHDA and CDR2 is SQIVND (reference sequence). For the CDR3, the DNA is TGTGCCAGTACCCGGTTTTTGGGGACAATGAACACTGAAGCTTTCTTT. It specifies CASTRFLGTMNTEAFF. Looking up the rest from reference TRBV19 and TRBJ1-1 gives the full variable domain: DGGITQSPKYLFRKEGQNVTLSCEQNLNHDAMYWYRQDPGQGLRLIYYSQIVNDFQKGDIAEGYSVSREKKESFPLTVTSAQKNPTAFYLCASTRFLGTMNTEAFFGQGTRLTVV.

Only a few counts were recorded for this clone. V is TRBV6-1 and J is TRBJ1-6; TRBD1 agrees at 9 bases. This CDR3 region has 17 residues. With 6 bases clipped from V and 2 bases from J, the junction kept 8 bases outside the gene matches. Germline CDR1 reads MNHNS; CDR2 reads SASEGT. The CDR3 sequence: CASRETGTGPYNSPLHF. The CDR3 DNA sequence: TGTGCCAGCAGGGAAACCGGGACAGGGCCCTATAATTCACCCCTCCACTTT.

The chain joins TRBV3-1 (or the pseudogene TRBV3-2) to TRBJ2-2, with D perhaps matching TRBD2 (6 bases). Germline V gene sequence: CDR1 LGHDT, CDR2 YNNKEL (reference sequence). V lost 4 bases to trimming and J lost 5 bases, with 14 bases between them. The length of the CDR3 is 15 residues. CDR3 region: CASSPDLSGTGELFF. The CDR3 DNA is TGTGCCAGCAGCCCAGACCTCAGCGGGACCGGGGAGCTGTTTTTT.

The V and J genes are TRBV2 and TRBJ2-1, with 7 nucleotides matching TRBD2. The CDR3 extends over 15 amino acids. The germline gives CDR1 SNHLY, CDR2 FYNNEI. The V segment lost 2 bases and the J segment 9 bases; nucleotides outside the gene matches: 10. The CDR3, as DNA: TGTGCCAGCAGTGAAACAACTAGCGAAGACTCTGAGCAGTTCTTC. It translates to CASSETTSEDSEQFF. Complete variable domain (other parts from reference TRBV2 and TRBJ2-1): EPEVTQTPSHQVTQMGQEVILRCVPISNHLYFYWYRQILGQKVEFLVSFYNNEISEKSEIFDDQFSVERPDGSNFTLKIRSTKLEDSAMYFCASSETTSEDSEQFFGPGTRLTVL.

The CDR3 loop reads CASSEYTGVTEAFF. Written as DNA, the CDR3 is TGTGCCAGCAGTGAATATACCGGGGTCACTGAAGCTTTCTTT. The chain carries TRBV25-1 and TRBJ1-1; D uncertain. CDR1 is MGHDK and CDR2 is SYGVNS in the germline V gene. V lost 0 bases to trimming and J lost 4 bases, with 9 bases between them. CDR3 length: 14 amino acids.

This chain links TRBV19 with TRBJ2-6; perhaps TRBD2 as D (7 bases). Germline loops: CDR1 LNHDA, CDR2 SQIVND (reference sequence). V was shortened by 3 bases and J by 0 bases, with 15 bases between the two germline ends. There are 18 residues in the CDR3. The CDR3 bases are TGTGCCAGTAGTATTGAGGGGGGGACCTACTCTGGGGCCAACGTCCTGACTTTC. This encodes CASSIEGGTYSGANVLTF.

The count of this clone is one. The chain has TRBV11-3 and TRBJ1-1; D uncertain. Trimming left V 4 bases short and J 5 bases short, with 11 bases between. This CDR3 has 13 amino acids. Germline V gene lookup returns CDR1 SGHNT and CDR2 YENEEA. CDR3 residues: CASSSSGGTEAFF. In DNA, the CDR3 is TGTGCCAGCAGCTCCTCGGGAGGAACTGAAGCTTTCTTT.

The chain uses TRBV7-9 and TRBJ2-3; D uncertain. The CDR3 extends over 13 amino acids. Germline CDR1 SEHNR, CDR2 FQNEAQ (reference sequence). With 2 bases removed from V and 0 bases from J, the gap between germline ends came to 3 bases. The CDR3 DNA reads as TGTGCCAGCAGCTTAAGCAGCACAGATACGCAGTATTTT. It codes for CASSLSSTDTQYF.

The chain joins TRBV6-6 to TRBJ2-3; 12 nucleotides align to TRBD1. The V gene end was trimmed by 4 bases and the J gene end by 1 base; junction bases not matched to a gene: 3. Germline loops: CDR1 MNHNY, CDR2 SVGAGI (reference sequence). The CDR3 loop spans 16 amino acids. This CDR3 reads CASSSRDRGRTDTQYF. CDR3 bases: TGTGCCAGCAGTTCCCGGGACAGGGGGCGCACAGATACGCAGTATTTT.

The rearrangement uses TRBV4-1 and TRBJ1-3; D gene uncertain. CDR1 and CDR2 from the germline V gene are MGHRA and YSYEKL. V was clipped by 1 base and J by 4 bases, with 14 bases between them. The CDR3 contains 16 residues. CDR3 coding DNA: TGCGCCAGCAGCCAAGGCCCGCGAGGTAGAGGAAACACCATATATTTT. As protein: CASSQGPRGRGNTIYF.

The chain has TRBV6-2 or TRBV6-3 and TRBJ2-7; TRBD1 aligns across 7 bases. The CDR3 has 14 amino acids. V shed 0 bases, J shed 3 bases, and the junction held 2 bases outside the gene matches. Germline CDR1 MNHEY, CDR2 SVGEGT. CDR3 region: CASSYSGQNYEQYF. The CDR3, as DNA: TGTGCCAGCAGTTACTCGGGACAGAACTACGAGCAGTACTTC.

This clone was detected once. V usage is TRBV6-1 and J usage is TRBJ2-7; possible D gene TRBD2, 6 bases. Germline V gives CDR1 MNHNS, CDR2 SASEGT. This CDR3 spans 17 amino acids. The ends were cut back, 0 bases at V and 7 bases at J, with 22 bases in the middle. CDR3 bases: TGTGCCAGCAGTGAAGCGAGGGGAGGCCAGCCCCTGGGAGAGCAGTACTTC. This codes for CASSEARGGQPLGEQYF.

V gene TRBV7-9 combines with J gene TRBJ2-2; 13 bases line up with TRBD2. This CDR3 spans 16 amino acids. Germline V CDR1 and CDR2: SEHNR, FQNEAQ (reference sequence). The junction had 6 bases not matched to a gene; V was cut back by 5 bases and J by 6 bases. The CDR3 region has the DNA TGTGCCAGCAGCCTTGGACTAGCGGGAGTGGCCGGGGAGCTGTTTTTT. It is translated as CASSLGLAGVAGELFF. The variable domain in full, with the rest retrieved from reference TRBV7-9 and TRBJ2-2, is DTGVSQNPRHKITKRGQNVTFRCDPISEHNRLYWYRQTLGQGPEFLTYFQNEAQLEKSRLLSDRFSAERPKGSFSTLEIQRTEQGDSAMYLCASSLGLAGVAGELFFGEGSRLTVL.

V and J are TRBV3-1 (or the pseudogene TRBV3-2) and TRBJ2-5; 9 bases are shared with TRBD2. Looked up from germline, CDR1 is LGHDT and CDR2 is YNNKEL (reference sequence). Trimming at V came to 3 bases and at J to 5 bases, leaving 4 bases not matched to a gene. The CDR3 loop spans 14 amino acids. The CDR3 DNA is TGTGCCAGCAGCCAGGGACTAGCCGGGGAGACCCAGTACTTC. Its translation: CASSQGLAGETQYF.

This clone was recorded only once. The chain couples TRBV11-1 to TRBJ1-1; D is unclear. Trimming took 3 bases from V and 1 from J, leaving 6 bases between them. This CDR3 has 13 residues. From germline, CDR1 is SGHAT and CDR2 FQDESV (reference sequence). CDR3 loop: CASSLAGNTEAFF. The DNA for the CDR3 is TGTGCCAGCAGCTTGGCGGGGAACACTGAAGCTTTCTTT.

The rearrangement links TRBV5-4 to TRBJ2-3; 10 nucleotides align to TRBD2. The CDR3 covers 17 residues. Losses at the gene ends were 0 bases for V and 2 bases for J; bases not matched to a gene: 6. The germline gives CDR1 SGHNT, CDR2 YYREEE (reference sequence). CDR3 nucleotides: TGTGCCAGCAGCTTGGGGGGGACTAGCGCTGACACAGATACGCAGTATTTT. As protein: CASSLGGTSADTDTQYF.